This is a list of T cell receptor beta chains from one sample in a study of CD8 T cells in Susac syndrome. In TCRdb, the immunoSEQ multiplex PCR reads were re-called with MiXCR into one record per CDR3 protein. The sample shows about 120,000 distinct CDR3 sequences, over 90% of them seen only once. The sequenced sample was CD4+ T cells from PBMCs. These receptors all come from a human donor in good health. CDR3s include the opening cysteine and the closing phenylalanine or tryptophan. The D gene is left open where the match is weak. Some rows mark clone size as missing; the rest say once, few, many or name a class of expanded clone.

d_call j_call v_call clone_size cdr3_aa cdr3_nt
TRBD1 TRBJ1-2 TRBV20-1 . CSAKETGNDYGYTF TGCAGTGCTAAAGAGACAGGGAATGACTATGGCTACACCTTC
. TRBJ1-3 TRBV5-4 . CASSPTPGISGNTIYF TGTGCCAGCAGCCCTACACCCGGCATCTCTGGAAACACCATATATTTT
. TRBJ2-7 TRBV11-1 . CASSPDGFLVEQYF TGTGCCAGCAGCCCGGACGGGTTCCTGGTGGAGCAGTACTTC
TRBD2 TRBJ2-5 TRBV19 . CASSIRASGGSQETQYF TGTGCCAGTAGTATACGGGCTAGCGGGGGGTCCCAAGAGACCCAGTACTTC
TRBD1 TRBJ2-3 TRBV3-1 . CASSQGDRAADTQYF TGTGCCAGCAGCCAAGGGGACAGGGCAGCAGATACGCAGTATTTT
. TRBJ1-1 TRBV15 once CATSSKMNTEAFF TGTGCCACCAGCAGCAAGATGAACACTGAAGCTTTCTTT
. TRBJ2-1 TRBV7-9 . CASSLKVDEQFF TGTGCCAGCAGCTTAAAGGTAGACGAGCAGTTCTTC
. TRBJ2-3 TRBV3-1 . CASSPYGGRTDTQYF TGTGCCAGCAGCCCGTACGGGGGGCGCACAGATACGCAGTATTTT
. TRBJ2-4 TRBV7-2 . CASSLGRGDIQYF TGTGCCAGCAGCTTAGGCAGGGGGGACATTCAGTACTTC
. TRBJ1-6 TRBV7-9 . CASSHGSPSDHNSPLHF TGTGCCAGCAGCCATGGGTCCCCCTCGGACCATAATTCACCCCTCCACTTT